This T cell receptor (beta chain) was captured in a study of early T cells in non-severe SARS-CoV-2 infection. Study-level background: Chains were not paired, and sequencing was done on bulk RNA from unsorted whole blood. Study outcomes and limitations: The VDJdb matching leaned toward anti-spike CD8 responses and overlooked private and CD4 specificities.

Germline values: CDR1 ENHRY, CDR2 SYGVKD. The CDR3 totals 13 residues. V was cut by 4 bases and J by 5 bases, with 10 bases left in between. The sample holds a few counts of this clonotype. Its cognate antigen is unknown. TCRdb re-called the 5' RACE reads with MiXCR, one entry per CDR3 protein. The profile shows 55,000 to 80,000 distinct CDR3 sequences, 11% of them singletons. The sample taken for sequencing was whole blood. The chain carries TRBV10-3 and TRBJ2-3; a weak D match, TRBD2 (6 bases). This receptor was obtained from an adult who was a healthcare worker with PCR-confirmed SARS-CoV-2 infection or an uninfected control (not recorded which). Written as DNA, the CDR3 is TGTGCCATCAGTGGGCAGGGAGGAGATACGCAGTATTTT. This translates into CAISGQGGDTQYF.